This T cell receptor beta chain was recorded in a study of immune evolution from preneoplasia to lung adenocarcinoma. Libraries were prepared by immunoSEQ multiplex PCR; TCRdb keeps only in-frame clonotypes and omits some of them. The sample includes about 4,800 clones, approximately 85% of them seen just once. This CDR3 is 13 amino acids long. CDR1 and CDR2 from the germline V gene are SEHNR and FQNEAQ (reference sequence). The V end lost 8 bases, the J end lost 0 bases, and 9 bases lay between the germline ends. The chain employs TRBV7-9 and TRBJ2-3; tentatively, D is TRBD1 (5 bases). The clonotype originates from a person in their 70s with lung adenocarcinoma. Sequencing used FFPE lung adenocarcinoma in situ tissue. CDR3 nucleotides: TGTGCCAGCGGGGCTAGGAGCACAGATACGCAGTATTTT. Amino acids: CASGARSTDTQYF.